This is a list of T cell receptor beta chains from one sample in a study of CD8 T cells in ankylosing spondylitis. One entry per CDR3 protein results from TCRdb running MiXCR on the 5' RACE reads. The sample includes hundreds of thousands of distinct CDR3 sequences, 8.2% of them seen just once. Material for sequencing was blood, either unsorted or a sorted T cell fraction (not recorded which). The source is a female donor with ankylosing spondylitis or in good health (not recorded which). Both conserved end residues are trimmed from each CDR3.

j_call v_call cdr3_aa
TRBJ1-1 TRBV3-1 ASSPTRGLMNTEAF
TRBJ2-2 TRBV10-1 ASSSWGEAGELF
TRBJ1-2 TRBV15 ATSRAGTDGNYGYT
TRBJ2-1 TRBV9 ASSVGVGDDMGQF
TRBJ1-2 TRBV7-9 ASSPGVGLGYT
TRBJ2-2 TRBV7-2 ASSRLAGGVGTGELF
TRBJ1-1 TRBV5-5 ASRGTGNTEAF
TRBJ2-7 TRBV20-1 SAHGRLAGGPLGQY
TRBJ2-6 TRBV5-6 ASSLGTGANVLT
TRBJ2-3 TRBV10-3 AISESYRTGLTDTQY
TRBJ2-7 TRBV5-6 ASSLGQGHSYEQY
TRBJ1-6 TRBV3-1 ASSQDYNSPLH
TRBJ2-3 TRBV5-1 ASTSHFRDTQY
TRBJ2-5 TRBV20-1 SARDLGVKETQY